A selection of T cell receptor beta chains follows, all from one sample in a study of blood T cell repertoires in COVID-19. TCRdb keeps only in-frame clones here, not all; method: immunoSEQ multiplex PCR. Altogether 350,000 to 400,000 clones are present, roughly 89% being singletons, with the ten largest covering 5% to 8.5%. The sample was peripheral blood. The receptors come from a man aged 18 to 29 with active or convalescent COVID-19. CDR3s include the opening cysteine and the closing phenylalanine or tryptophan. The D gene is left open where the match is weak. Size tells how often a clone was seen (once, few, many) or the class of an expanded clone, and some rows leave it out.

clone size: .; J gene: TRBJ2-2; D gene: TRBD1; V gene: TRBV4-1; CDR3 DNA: TGCGCCAGCAGCCAAGCCAGGACAGGGAGGATCGGGGAGCTGTTTTTT; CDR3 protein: CASSQARTGRIGELFF
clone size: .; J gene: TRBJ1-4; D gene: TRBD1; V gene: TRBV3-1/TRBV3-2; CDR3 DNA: TGTGCCAGCAGCCAACGACAGGGAGAAGCTTTCGTTTCAGAAAAACTGTTTTTT; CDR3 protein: CASSQRQGEAFVSEKLFF
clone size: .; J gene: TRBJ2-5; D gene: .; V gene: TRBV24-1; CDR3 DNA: TGTGCCACCAGTGATCTCCTAAGGGGGACCCAGTACTTC; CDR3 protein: CATSDLLRGTQYF
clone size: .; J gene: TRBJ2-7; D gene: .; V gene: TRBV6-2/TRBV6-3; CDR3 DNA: TGTGCCAGCAGTTACCCCGTCGACAGTACCTACGAGCAGTACTTC; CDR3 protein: CASSYPVDSTYEQYF
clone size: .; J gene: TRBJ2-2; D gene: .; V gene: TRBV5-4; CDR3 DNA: TGTGCCAGCAGCCCAGATCCAGGGGAGCTGTTTTTT; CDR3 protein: CASSPDPGELFF
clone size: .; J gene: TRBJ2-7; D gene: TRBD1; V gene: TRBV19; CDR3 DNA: TGTGCCACGGGACAGGGATTATCCTACGAGCAGTACTTC; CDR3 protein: CATGQGLSYEQYF
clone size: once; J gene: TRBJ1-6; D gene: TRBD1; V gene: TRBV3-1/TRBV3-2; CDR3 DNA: TGTGCCAGCAGCCAAGAATCATCTGGACAGGGGGCAAATTCACCCCTCCACTTT; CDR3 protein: CASSQESSGQGANSPLHF
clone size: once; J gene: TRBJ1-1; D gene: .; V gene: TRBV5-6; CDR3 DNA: TGTGCCAGCAGCATGCAGGGGTTGAACACTGAAGCTTTCTTT; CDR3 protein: CASSMQGLNTEAFF
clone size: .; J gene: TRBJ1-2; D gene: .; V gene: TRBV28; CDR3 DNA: TGTGCCAGCAGTCCCTGGGGGGGTAACTATGGCTACACCTTC; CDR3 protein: CASSPWGGNYGYTF
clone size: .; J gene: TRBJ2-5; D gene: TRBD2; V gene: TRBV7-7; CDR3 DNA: TGTGCCAGCAGCTTAATCGCGGGGGACCAAGAGACCCAGTACTTC; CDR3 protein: CASSLIAGDQETQYF
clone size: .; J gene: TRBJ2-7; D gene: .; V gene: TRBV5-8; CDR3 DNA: TGTGCCAGCAGCTCCGGGAGGGGGCGGCTCGAGCAGTACTTC; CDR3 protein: CASSSGRGRLEQYF
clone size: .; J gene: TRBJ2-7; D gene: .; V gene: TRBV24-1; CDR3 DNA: TGTGCCACCAGTGACGACAGGACCTACGAGCAGTACTTC; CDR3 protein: CATSDDRTYEQYF
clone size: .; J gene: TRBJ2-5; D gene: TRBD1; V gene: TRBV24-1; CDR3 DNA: TGTGCCACCAGTGACGCCGGGACAGGGAGGAGCGAGACCCAGTACTTC; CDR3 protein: CATSDAGTGRSETQYF
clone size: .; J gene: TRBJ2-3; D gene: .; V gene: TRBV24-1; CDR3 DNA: TGTGCCACCAGTGACAGGAGCACAGATACGCAGTATTTT; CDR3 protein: CATSDRSTDTQYF
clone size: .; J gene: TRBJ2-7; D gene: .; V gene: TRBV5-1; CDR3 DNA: TGCGCCAGCAGGGTGGAGGGGAACTCCTACGAGCAGTACTTC; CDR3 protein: CASRVEGNSYEQYF
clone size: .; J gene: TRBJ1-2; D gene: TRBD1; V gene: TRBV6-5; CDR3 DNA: TGTGCCAGCAATCCGACAGGGGGATTAAACTATGGCTACACCTTC; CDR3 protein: CASNPTGGLNYGYTF
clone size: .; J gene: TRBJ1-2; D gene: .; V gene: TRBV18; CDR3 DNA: TGTGCCAGCTCACCGCTAAGGGAGAACTATGGCTACACCTTC; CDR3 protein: CASSPLRENYGYTF
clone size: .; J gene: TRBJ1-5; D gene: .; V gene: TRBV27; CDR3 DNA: TGTGCCAGCAGTTTGACAGCTAGCAATCAGCCCCAGCATTTT; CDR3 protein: CASSLTASNQPQHF
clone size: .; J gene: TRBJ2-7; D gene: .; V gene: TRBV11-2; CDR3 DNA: TGTGCCAGCAGCCCTGGCCCGGGACTGCAGTTTTACGAGCAGTACTTC; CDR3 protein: CASSPGPGLQFYEQYF
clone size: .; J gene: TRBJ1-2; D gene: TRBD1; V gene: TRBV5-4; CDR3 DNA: TGTGCCAGCAGCGAGGGGGCGCGCGGCTATGGCTACACCTTC; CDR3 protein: CASSEGARGYGYTF
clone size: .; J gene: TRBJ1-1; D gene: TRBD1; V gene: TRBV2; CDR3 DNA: TGTGCCAGCAGTGCTTACCGGACAGGGGGCTTTCCAGCTTTCTTT; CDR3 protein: CASSAYRTGGFPAFF
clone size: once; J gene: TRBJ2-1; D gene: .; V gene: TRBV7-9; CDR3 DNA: TGTGCCAGCAGCGCCAACAGGGATAGTGAGCAGTTCTTC; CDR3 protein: CASSANRDSEQFF
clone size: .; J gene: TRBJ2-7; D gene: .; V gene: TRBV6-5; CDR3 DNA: TGTGCCAGCAGCTTGGGCAAAACCTACGAGCAGTACTTC; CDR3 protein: CASSLGKTYEQYF
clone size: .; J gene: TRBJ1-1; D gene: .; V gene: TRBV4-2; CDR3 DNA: TGTGCCAGCAGCCAAGAAACAGTCTCCGGCTGGGAAGCTTTCTTT; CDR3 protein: CASSQETVSGWEAFF
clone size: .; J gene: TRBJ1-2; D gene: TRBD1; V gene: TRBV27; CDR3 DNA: TGTGCCAGCAGTCCATCGTTTCGGGACAGGGGCCATCGTAACTATGGCTACACCTTC; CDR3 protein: CASSPSFRDRGHRNYGYTF
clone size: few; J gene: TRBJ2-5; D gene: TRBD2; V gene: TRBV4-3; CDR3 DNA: TGCGCCAGCAGCCACGAAGCGACTAGCGGGGTGTACCAAGAGACCCAGTACTTC; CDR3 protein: CASSHEATSGVYQETQYF
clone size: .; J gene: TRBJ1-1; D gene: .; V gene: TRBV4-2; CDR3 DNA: TGTGCCAGCAGCCAAGAGGCGCGGGGTACCACTGAAGCTTTCTTT; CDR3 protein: CASSQEARGTTEAFF
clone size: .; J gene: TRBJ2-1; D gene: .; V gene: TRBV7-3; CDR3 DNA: TGTGCCAGCAGCTCCACGTGGACAGACAATGAGCAGTTCTTC; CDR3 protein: CASSSTWTDNEQFF
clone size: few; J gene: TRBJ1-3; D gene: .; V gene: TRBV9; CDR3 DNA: TGTGCCAGCAGCGTAACCAGGACAGTCTCTGGAAACACCATATATTTT; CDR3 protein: CASSVTRTVSGNTIYF
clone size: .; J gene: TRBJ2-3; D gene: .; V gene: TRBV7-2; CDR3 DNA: TGTGCCAGCAGCTTACGGGGGTTAGGCACAGATACGCAGTATTTT; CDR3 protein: CASSLRGLGTDTQYF
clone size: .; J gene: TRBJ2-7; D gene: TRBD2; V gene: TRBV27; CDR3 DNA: TGTGCCAGCAGTTTACGCGGGAGCCCCTACGAGCAGTACTTC; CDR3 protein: CASSLRGSPYEQYF
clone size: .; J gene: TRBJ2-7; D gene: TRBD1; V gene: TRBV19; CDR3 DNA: TGTGCCAGTAGTTCTCCGGGACAGGCCCCCAGCGAGCAGTACTTC; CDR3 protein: CASSSPGQAPSEQYF
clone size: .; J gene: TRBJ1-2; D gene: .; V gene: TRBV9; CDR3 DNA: TGTGCCAGCAGCGTAGATGGTGGCAGGGCTTATGGCTACACCTTC; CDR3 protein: CASSVDGGRAYGYTF
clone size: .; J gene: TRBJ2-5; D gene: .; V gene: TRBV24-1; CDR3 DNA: TGTGCCACCAGTGATTTCTCATCGGGAGAGACCCAGTACTTC; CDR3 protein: CATSDFSSGETQYF
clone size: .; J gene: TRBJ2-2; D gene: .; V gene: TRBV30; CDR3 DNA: TGTGCCTGGGGGGGCGGGAGAAAGACCGGGGAGCTGTTTTTT; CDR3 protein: CAWGGGRKTGELFF
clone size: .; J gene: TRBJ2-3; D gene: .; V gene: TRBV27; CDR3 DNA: TGTGCCAGCAGTACCACTAGCACAGATACGCAGTATTTT; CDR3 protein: CASSTTSTDTQYF
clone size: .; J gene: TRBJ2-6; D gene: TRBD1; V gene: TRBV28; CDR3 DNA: TGTGCCAGCAGGGGACAGGGCTCTGGGGCCAACGTCCTGACTTTC; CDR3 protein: CASRGQGSGANVLTF
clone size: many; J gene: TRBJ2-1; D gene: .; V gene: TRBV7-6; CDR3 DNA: TGTGCCAGCAGCTTAGCTTTTCAGACTTTCAATGAGCAGTTCTTC; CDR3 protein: CASSLAFQTFNEQFF
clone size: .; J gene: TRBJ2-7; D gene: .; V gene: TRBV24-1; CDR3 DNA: TGTGCCACCAGTGATCGGACAGTGCAGTACTTC; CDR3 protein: CATSDRTVQYF
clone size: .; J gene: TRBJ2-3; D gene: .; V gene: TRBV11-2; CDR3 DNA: TGTGCCAGCAGCCCAGGACAGTCCACAGATACGCAGTATTTT; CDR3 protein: CASSPGQSTDTQYF
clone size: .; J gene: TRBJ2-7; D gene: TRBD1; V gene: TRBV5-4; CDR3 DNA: TGTGCCAGCAGCAACAGGGGAGAGGGAACCTACGAGCAGTACTTC; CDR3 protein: CASSNRGEGTYEQYF
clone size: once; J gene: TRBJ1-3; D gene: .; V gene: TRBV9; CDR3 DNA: TGTGCCAGCAGCGTAGGGGGTCAGGGCTCTGGAAACACCATATATTTT; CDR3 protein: CASSVGGQGSGNTIYF
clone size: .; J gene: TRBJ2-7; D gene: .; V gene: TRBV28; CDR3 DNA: TGTGCCAGCATGGGGACTCACTACGAGCAGTACTTC; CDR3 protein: CASMGTHYEQYF
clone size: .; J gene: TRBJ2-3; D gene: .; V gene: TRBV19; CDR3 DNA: TGTGCCAGTCAAGAGACTGCTACTAGCACAGATACGCAGTATTTT; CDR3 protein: CASQETATSTDTQYF
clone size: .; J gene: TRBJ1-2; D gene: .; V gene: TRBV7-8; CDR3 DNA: TGTGCCAGCAGCCACGCAAAGACAGGCTATGGCTACACCTTC; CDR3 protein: CASSHAKTGYGYTF
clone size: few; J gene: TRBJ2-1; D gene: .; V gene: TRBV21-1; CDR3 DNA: TGTGCCACCCAACCTCCAGACTACAATGAGCAGTTCTTC; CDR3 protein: CATQPPDYNEQFF
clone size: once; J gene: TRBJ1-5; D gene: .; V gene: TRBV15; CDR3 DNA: TGTGCCACCAGCAATGGACAGACCAATCAGCCCCAGCATTTT; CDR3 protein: CATSNGQTNQPQHF
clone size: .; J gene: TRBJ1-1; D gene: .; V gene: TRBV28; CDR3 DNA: TGTGCCAGCAATACGAACGTACCCAGGGGCCGGACGAACACTGAAGCTTTCTTT; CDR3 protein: CASNTNVPRGRTNTEAFF
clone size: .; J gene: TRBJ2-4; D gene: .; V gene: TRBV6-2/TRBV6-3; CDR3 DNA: TGTGCCAGCAGTGAGGGTCCCAAAAACATTCAGTACTTC; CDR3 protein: CASSEGPKNIQYF
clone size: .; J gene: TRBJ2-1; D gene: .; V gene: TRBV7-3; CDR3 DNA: TGTGCCAGCAGCCTATTAGGAGATGAGCAGTTCTTC; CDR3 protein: CASSLLGDEQFF
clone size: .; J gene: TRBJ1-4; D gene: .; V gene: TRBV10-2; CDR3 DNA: TGCGCCAGCAGTGAGATCTTACAGGGCGGTAATGAAAAACTGTTTTTT; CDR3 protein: CASSEILQGGNEKLFF
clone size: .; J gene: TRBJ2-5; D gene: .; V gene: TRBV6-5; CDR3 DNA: TGTGCCAGCAGCCCCCTGGGAGCGACTGCGGCCCAGTACTTC; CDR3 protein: CASSPLGATAAQYF
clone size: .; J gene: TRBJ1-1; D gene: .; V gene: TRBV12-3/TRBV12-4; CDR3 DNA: TGTGCCAGCAGCCGGGGGAACACTGAAGCTTTCTTT; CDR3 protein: CASSRGNTEAFF